The T cell receptor beta chain under discussion was sequenced for a study of T cell responses to AZD1222 COVID-19 vaccine. The CDR3 is made up of 14 amino acids. Trimming removed 5 bases from V and 3 bases from J; junction bases left unmatched: 5. CDR1 and CDR2 (germline): WSHSY, SAAADI. The method was immunoSEQ multiplex PCR; TCRdb's version includes in-frame clones alone and lacks a portion of them. This table holds 120,000 or so clones, roughly 84% found once. This clone was counted between two and nine times. The V and J genes are TRBV10-2 and TRBJ2-7; 9 bases are shared with TRBD2. The receptor comes from an adult who received the AZD1222 COVID-19 vaccine. Sequences were derived from peripheral blood, sampled 28 days after the second AZD1222 dose. Here the CDR3 reads CASSPTSGNYEQYF. CDR3 bases: TGCGCCAGCAGTCCGACTAGCGGCAACTACGAGCAGTACTTC.